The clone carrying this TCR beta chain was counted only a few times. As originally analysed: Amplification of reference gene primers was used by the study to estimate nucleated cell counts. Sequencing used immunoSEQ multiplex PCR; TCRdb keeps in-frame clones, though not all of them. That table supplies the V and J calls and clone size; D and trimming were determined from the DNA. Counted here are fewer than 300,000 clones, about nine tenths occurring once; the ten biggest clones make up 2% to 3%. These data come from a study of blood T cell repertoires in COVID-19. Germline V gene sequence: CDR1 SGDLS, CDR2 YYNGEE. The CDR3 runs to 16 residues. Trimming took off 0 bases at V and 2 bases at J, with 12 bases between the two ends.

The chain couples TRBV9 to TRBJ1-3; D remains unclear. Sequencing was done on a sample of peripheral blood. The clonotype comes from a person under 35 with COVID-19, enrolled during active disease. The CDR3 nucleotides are TGTGCCAGCAGCGTAGCCCTCCCGGGAGCTGGAAACACCATATATTTT. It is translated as CASSVALPGAGNTIYF.